A selection of T cell receptor beta chains follows, all from one sample in a study of molecular identifiers for immune sequencing clone quantification. TCRdb independently ran MiXCR on the PCR reads; one entry per CDR3 protein. This table has more than 550,000 distinct CDR3 sequences, around 25% appearing once. The sequenced sample was naive CD8+ T cells from blood, with Jurkat cell RNA spiked in. The receptor source for this set is a human donor in good health. Some libraries in this study had Jurkat cell RNA spiked in. The CDR3 runs from the conserved cysteine through the conserved F or W. The order of the fields is V gene, clone size, J gene, D gene, CDR3 DNA, CDR3 protein. D genes are given only for firm matches. Only part of the rows carry a size: once, few, many, or a class if the clone is expanded.

>TRBV5-8|NA|TRBJ1-5|NA
TGTGCCAGCAGCTTGGCCCCAGCCCGTAGCTATAGCAATCAGCCCCAGCATTTT
CASSLAPARSYSNQPQHF
>TRBV12-3/TRBV12-4|NA|TRBJ2-1|NA
TGTGCCACCGGATTCAGACCGAGAACCGATGAGCAGTTCTTC
CATGFRPRTDEQFF
>TRBV5-6|NA|TRBJ2-3|TRBD2
TGTGCCAGCAGCTTGGAGCTAGCGGGGGACACAGATACGCGGTATTTT
CASSLELAGDTDTRYF
>TRBV12-3/TRBV12-4|NA|TRBJ2-7|NA
TGTGCCAGCAGTTTAGTAGGGAGCAGGTACGAGCAGTACTTC
CASSLVGSRYEQYF
>TRBV2|many|TRBJ2-4|NA
TGTGCCAGCACAAGTAGCAGCGTAGCCAAAAACATTCAGTACTTC
CASTSSSVAKNIQYF
>TRBV6-2/TRBV6-3|few|TRBJ2-7|NA
TGTGCCAGCAGTGGGCCGGGACTCATACTTTTTGGGCAGTACTTC
CASSGPGLILFGQYF
>TRBV19|NA|TRBJ1-1|NA
TGTGCCAGTATCCCCCCCCGAGGGTTGGAGAGCACTGAAGCTTTCTTT
CASIPPRGLESTEAFF
>TRBV30|few|TRBJ2-7|TRBD2
TGTGCCTGGAGGGGACTAGGCGTTGACGAGCAGTACTTC
CAWRGLGVDEQYF
>TRBV5-6|NA|TRBJ2-7|TRBD1
TGTGCCAGCAAATTGGGACAGGGCTACGAGCAGTACTTC
CASKLGQGYEQYF
>TRBV7-2|NA|TRBJ2-3|TRBD2
TGTGCCAGCAGCCCGACTAGCAGAACAGATACCCACTATTTT
CASSPTSRTDTHYF
>TRBV12-3/TRBV12-4|NA|TRBJ1-5|NA
TGTGCCAGCACCGTCGGGGGGAACAATCAGCCCCAGCATTTT
CASTVGGNNQPQHF
>TRBV2|NA|TRBJ2-5|NA
TGTGCCAGCAGTGAACCCCAGGGTCAAGAGACCCAGTACTTC
CASSEPQGQETQYF
>TRBV9|many|TRBJ2-5|NA
TGTGCCAGCAGCGTTTCGGGGGTCGTGATAGAGACCCAGTACTTC
CASSVSGVVIETQYF
>TRBV12-3/TRBV12-4|NA|TRBJ2-7|NA
TGTGCCAGCAGTGCGGACTCCTCCTACGAGCAGTACTTC
CASSADSSYEQYF
>TRBV27|NA|TRBJ2-7|NA
TGTGCCAGCAGTTTGCAAGCGGGCTACGAGCAGTACTTC
CASSLQAGYEQYF
>TRBV11-2|many|TRBJ2-7|NA
TGTGCCAGCAGAGAACCCCATTGGGGGTACGAGCAGTACTTC
CASREPHWGYEQYF
>TRBV25-1|NA|TRBJ2-2|NA
TGTGCCAGCAGTGATTCAAATGCGGCCGGGGAGCTGTTTTTT
CASSDSNAAGELFF
>TRBV6-6|many|TRBJ2-7|NA
TGTGCCAGCAGTCAGCACCGGGCTGAGCAGTACTTC
CASSQHRAEQYF
>TRBV5-8|few|TRBJ2-7|NA
TGTGCCAGCAGCTCCGTAGGGGGGCGTACGACCACCCCCTACGAGCAGTACTTC
CASSSVGGRTTTPYEQYF
>TRBV7-9|NA|TRBJ2-2|NA
TGTGCCAGCAGCCCGGGACTCCCATTGAACACCGGGGAGCTGTTTTTT
CASSPGLPLNTGELFF
>TRBV30|few|TRBJ1-5|NA
TGTGCCTGGAGTTCGGACAGCTATAGCAATCAGCCCCAGCATTTT
CAWSSDSYSNQPQHF
>TRBV19|NA|TRBJ2-1|NA
TGTGCCAGTAGTATTGCGGACACTACCTACAATGAGCAGTTCTTC
CASSIADTTYNEQFF
>TRBV20-1|NA|TRBJ2-2|TRBD2
TGCAGTGCTGGACTTCTAGCGGGAGTTACCGGGGAGCTGTTTTTT
CSAGLLAGVTGELFF
>TRBV4-1|NA|TRBJ2-5|TRBD2
TGCGCCAGCAGCCAAGGCTGGACTAGCGGCCTCCAAGAGACCCAGTACTTC
CASSQGWTSGLQETQYF
>TRBV6-5|many|TRBJ2-5|TRBD2
TGTGCCAGCAGTACTACCGGGACTAACCAAGAGACCCAGTACTTC
CASSTTGTNQETQYF
>TRBV12-3/TRBV12-4|few|TRBJ2-1|TRBD2
TGTGCCAGCAGTCCCGGGACTAGCGGGGGGTTTTACAATGAGCAGTTCTTC
CASSPGTSGGFYNEQFF
>TRBV4-3|many|TRBJ1-2|NA
TGCGCCAGCAGCCAAGATCGGGGAACCCCCAACTATGGCTACACCTTC
CASSQDRGTPNYGYTF
>TRBV20-1|many|TRBJ2-5|NA
TGCAGTGCTAGGGGGGTCCAGGAGACCCAGTACTTC
CSARGVQETQYF
>TRBV9|many|TRBJ2-3|NA
TGTGCCAGCAGCGCAGGGGAATTGGTAGCTTCTTCTGGGGATACGCAGTATTTT
CASSAGELVASSGDTQYF
>TRBV27|NA|TRBJ2-7|NA
TGTGCCAGCAGTTTAGAGGGGACGGGGTGGGGCTACGAGCAGTACTTC
CASSLEGTGWGYEQYF